The clone carrying this TCR beta chain has ten or more counts. Germline loops: CDR1 SNHLY, CDR2 FYNNEI. CDR3 size: 14 residues. V lost 9 bases to trimming and J lost 0 bases; unmatched junction nucleotides: 5. The source of the sample is a study of T cells in Graves' hyperthyroidism and ophthalmopathy. Amplified TCR beta CDR3 regions came from RNA transcripts. The HTBI primer set was used in a first-round RT-PCR of the TCR CDR3. From the multiplex PCR reads, TCRdb called clonotypes with MiXCR, one entry per CDR3 protein. The sample records about 530,000 distinct CDR3 sequences, approximately 17% being singletons. Using around 10 ml of fresh peripheral blood, PBMCs were prepared.

This chain links TRBV2 with TRBJ1-5, with TRBD1 identical over 7 bases. The clonotype was recovered from a woman younger than 30 with Graves' ophthalmopathy. Source material: blood. CDR3 nucleotide sequence: TGTGCCAGTGCTGGGGACAGTAGCAATCAGCCCCAGCATTTT. Residues: CASAGDSSNQPQHF.